Sequencing of this T cell receptor (beta chain) was carried out in a study of identical twins. There are 14 residues in the CDR3. With 1 base removed from V and 1 base from J, the gap between germline ends came to 8 bases. Germline V gene data show CDR1 as SGHRS and CDR2 as YFSETQ. From the 5' RACE reads, TCRdb called clonotypes with MiXCR, one entry per CDR3 protein. The data show under 300,000 distinct CDR3 sequences, roughly 13% seen once. This clonotype was detected many times. The data were also submitted as part of a second study, on yellow fever vaccine responses in identical twins. In that study: Reportedly, twins showed a vaccine T cell response that looked partly convergent and partly personalized.

The V gene is TRBV5-1, the J gene TRBJ2-5; D gene unclear. The sample was memory (CD45RO+) T cells sorted from blood. This TCR derives from a woman aged 18-29 years in good health. The chain's CDR3 is CASSLQPSQETQYF. The CDR3, as DNA: TGCGCCAGCAGCTTGCAGCCAAGCCAAGAGACCCAGTACTTC.